This T cell receptor (beta chain) was observed in a study of T cell repertoires in MIS-A myocarditis. Data came from immunoSEQ multiplex PCR; TCRdb stores just in-frame clones and leaves some out. The sample holds around 7,000 clones, 78% seen once. The CDR3 length is 17 residues. V lost 5 bases to trimming and J lost 3 bases; unmatched junction nucleotides: 15. From germline, CDR1 is SEHNR and CDR2 FQNEAQ (reference sequence). The TCR sequence derives from a man aged 18 to 35 with fulminant myocarditis from multisystem inflammatory syndrome in adults (MIS-A) after COVID-19. V is TRBV7-9 and J is TRBJ2-5, with 7 bases fitting TRBD2. Sequenced: right inferior lung lobe tissue obtained at autopsy. In DNA form, the CDR3 reads TGTGCCAGCAGCCCAGCCCGGGGAGGGCAACAAAAAGAGACCCAGTACTTC. This encodes CASSPARGGQQKETQYF.